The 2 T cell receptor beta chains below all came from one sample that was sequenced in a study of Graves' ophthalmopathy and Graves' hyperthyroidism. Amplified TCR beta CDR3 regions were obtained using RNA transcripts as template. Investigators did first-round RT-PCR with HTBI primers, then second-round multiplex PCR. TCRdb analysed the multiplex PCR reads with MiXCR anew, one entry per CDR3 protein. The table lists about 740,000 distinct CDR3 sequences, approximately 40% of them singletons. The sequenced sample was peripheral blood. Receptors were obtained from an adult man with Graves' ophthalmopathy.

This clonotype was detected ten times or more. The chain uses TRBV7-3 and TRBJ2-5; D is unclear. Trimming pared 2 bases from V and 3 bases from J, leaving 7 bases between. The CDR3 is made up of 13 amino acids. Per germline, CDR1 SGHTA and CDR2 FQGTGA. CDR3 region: CASSLQPKETQYF. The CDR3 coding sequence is TGTGCCAGCAGCTTACAGCCCAAAGAGACCCAGTACTTC.

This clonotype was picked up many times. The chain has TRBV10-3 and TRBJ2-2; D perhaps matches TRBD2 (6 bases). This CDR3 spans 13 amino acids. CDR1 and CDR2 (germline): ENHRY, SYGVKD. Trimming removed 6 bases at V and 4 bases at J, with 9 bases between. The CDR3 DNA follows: TGTGCCATCAGCTTGGAGGGCACCGGGGAGCTGTTTTTT. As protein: CAISLEGTGELFF.